This TCR beta chain was identified in a study of long-term antiretroviral therapy in people with HIV. The study's findings and limits: From about 2003 to 2018, blood was obtained, possibly while participants received older ART regimens. CDR3 length ranges were narrower in HIV repertoires than in controls.

V lost 3 bases and J lost 6, with 18 bases in between. The CDR3 has 15 amino acids. Germline V lookup: CDR1 SGHRS, CDR2 YFSETQ. As concerns this clone: What it binds is unknown.

Researchers report immunoSEQ v3.0 was run at survey level. TCRdb's table, derived via immunoSEQ multiplex PCR, lists solely in-frame clones and lacks some. The sample gives 20,000 to 25,000 clones, around 92% of which show up once; roughly 7% is in the top ten. All participants with HIV were treated in the United States. This clonotype was sampled from a woman aged 45-60 years with HIV. The sequenced sample was unsorted PBMCs, obtained 4.4 years after starting antiretroviral therapy. The genes are TRBV5-1 and TRBJ1-2; tentative D call: TRBD1 (5 bases). CDR3 DNA sequence: TGCGCCAGCAGCTGGGGGAGCGGGGTAGTGGATGGCTACACCTTC. The encoded protein is CASSWGSGVVDGYTF. The complete variable domain, with remaining parts taken from reference TRBV5-1 and TRBJ1-2, reads KAGVTQTPRYLIKTRGQQVTLSCSPISGHRSVSWYQQTPGQGLQFLFEYFSETQRNKGNFPGRFSGRQFSNSRSEMNVSTLELGDSALYLCASSWGSGVVDGYTFGSGTRLTVV.